Sequencing of this TCR beta chain was carried out in a study of T cell changes during pregnancy in multiple sclerosis. Measured with immunoSEQ multiplex PCR; TCRdb has only the in-frame clones, and not every one. The top ten hold around 0.66% of the sample, which has tens of thousands of clones, roughly 90% seen once. Germline CDR1 reads SGDLS; CDR2 reads YYNGEE. The CDR3 runs to 14 residues. Notes on this clone: The junction shows a germline mismatch at one end, possibly a read error.

Specimen: CD4+ T cells from peripheral blood mononuclear cells, collected after pregnancy. The source of this sequence is a female donor with multiple sclerosis, enrolled in a pregnancy study. The chain couples TRBV9 to TRBJ1-4; 7 positions agree with TRBD1. The CDR3 DNA sequence: TGTGCCAGCAGCGTAGAGGGGGCCCCTGAAGAACTGTTTTTT. Translated, it gives CASSVEGAPEELFF.